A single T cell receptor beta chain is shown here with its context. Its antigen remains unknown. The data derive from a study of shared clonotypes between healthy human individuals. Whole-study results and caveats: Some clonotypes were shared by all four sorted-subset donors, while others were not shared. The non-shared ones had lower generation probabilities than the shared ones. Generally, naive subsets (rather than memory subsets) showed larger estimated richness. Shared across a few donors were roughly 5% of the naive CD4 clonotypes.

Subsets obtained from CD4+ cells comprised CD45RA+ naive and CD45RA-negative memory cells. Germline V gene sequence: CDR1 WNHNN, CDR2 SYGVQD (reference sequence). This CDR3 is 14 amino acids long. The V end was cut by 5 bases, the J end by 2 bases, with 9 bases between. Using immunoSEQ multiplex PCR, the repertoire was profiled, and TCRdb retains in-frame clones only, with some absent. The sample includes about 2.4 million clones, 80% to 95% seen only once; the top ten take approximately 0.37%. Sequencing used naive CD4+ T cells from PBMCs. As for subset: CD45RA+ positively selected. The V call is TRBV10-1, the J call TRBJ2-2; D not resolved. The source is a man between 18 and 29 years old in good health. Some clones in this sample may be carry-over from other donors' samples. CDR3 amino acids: CASSRAPNTGELFF. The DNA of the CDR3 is TGCGCCAGCAGTCGTGCCCCCAACACCGGGGAGCTGTTTTTT.